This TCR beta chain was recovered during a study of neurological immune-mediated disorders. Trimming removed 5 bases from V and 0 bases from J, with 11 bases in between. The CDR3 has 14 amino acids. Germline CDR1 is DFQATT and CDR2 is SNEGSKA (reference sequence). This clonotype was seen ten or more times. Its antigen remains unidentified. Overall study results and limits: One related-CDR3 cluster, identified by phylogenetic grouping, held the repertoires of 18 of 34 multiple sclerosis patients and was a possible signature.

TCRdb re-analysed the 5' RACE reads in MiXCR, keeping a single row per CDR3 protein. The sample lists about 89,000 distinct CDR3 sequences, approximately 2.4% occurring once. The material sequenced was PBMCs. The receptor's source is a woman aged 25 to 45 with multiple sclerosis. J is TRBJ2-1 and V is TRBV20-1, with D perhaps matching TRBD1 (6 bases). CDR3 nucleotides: TGCAGTGCTCGGGACACGGGCTCCTACAATGAGCAGTTCTTC. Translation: CSARDTGSYNEQFF.